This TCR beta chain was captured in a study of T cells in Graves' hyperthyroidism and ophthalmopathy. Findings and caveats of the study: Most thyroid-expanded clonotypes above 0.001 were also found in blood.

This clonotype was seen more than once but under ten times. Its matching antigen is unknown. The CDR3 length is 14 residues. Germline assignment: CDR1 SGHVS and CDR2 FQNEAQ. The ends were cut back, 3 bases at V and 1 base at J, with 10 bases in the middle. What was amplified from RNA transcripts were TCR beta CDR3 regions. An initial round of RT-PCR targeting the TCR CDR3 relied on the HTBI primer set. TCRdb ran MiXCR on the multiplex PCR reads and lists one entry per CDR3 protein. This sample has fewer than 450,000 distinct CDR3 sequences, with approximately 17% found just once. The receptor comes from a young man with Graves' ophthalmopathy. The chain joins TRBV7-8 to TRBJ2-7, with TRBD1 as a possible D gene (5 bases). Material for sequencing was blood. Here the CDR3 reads CASSFGQWSYEQYF. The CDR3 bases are TGTGCCAGCAGCTTCGGACAATGGTCCTACGAGCAGTACTTC.